This T cell receptor beta chain derives from a study of Graves' ophthalmopathy and Graves' hyperthyroidism (dated by TCRdb to 2017 to 2018). In terms of the full investigation: Peripheral blood samples were taken at the time of initial diagnosis, before any treatment was given. In total, 135 blood samples were TCR-sequenced: around 42 ophthalmopathy, 80 or so hyperthyroidism and roughly 17 hyperthyroidism-to-ophthalmopathy patients. To explore V-J signatures that distinguish ophthalmopathy from hyperthyroidism, a discovery set of around 100 patients was enrolled, made up of 43 with ophthalmopathy and 55 to 65 with stable hyperthyroidism. To tell Graves' ophthalmopathy apart from Graves' hyperthyroidism, and to predict which patients would progress to ophthalmopathy, the study relied on TCR beta repertoire signatures. Following sample collection, hyperthyroidism patients were given methimazole at a starting dose of 30 mg daily, and ophthalmopathy patients were given high-dose intravenous methylprednisolone. In five to seven hyperthyroidism patients, T-cell repertoires of thyroid tissue and blood were compared. An independent validation cohort was composed of approximately 18 hyperthyroidism patients and more than 15 patients who later progressed from hyperthyroidism to ophthalmopathy. The roughly 91 discovery patients were randomly divided into training and test sets at a 7:3 ratio.

V and J lose 6 bases and 5 bases, and a span of 10 bases separates them. From cysteine to phenylalanine, the CDR3 is 12 amino acids long. The CDR3 DNA has 36 bases and is translated from base 1. Summary of the overall study and its limitations: Among expanded thyroid clonotypes with frequency above 0.001, most also showed up in blood, which suggests that blood repertoires may reflect the thyroid immune response. In cross-validation, the 13-signature model distinguished ophthalmopathy from stable hyperthyroidism with approximately 90% sensitivity and 81.08% specificity, while in the test set the corresponding values were around 79% and 71%. Sample size was not predetermined statistically, and investigators were not blinded to group allocation. In validation, the model predicted ophthalmopathy progression with about 71% sensitivity and approximately 78% specificity; more than ten predicted patients were CT-confirmed with GO in a median of around 6 months.

This clonotype was picked up many times. What antigen it recognizes has not been identified. Qualities for individual bases were not recorded, and no much larger clone is one base off. A patient counted as having stable hyperthyroidism if there was no progression to ophthalmopathy within 18 months of follow-up. Hyperthyroidism patients were newly diagnosed, with disease duration under 2 months, and aged 18 to 65 years. Patients with other autoimmune diseases, uncontrolled infections, pregnancy or lactation were excluded from the study. Clinical symptoms, serum thyroxine, TRAb, thyroid ultrasound and orbital computed tomography formed the basis of the diagnosis. Using Ficoll-Paque density gradient centrifugation, PBMCs were isolated from roughly 9.2 ml of fresh peripheral blood. Total RNA was extracted using Trizol reagent, and RNA quality was checked on an Agilent 2100 Bioanalyzer. For repertoire sequencing, the TCR beta CDR3 regions were amplified from RNA transcripts. The first round was an RT-PCR using HTBI primers with the Qiagen OneStep RT-PCR kit, and this first round was followed by a second-round multiplex PCR, then size selection and purification. Libraries were sequenced paired-end with 100 bp reads on an Illumina HiSeq2000. Per the source publication's procedure: SOAPnuke was used for read processing, and reads with adapters, uncalled bases, a mean Phred below 15, or no exact constant-primer or identifier match were discarded. COPE v1.2.5 was used to merge the high-quality paired reads. Clonotypes were defined as unique nucleotide sequences and were aligned to IMGT TRB V, D and J references using MiTCR v1.1. The analysis was limited to V-J combinations with a frequency above 0.0001, which together covered approximately 99% of repertoires. A TCR clonal expansion and chaos score per V-J combination was defined as the ratio of F50 clonal expansion to chaos observed in the TCRdist matrix. Welch's t-statistics and random forest were used to narrow the features down to 13 V-J combinations, which were then fed into a naive Bayes classifier. Thyroid-blood repertoire similarity was quantified with the Morisita-Horn index. The public sequencing data were trimmed at Q25 with fastp and processed into clonotypes with MiXCR by TCRdb, which kept only in-frame beta chains. Rows merge per CDR3 protein into single entries with the most common DNA and genes. The V and J calls and clone size come from TCRdb's table, not from the authors' own analysis. For this sample the table gives 400,000 to 450,000 distinct CDR3 sequences, of which under 25% were detected only once. Jointly, the top ten make up around 3.1% of the sample.

The sample comprised peripheral blood. The chain is assembled from TRBV12-3 or TRBV12-4 and TRBJ1-2; matching of 6 bases hints at TRBD1 as the D gene. The sequence was collected from a woman aged 18-30 years with stable Graves' hyperthyroidism. Donor details come from another sample of the same person, matched by shared clones. Here is the DNA: TGTGCCAGCAGCGAGGGACATTATGGCTACACCTTC. Translated, it gives CASSEGHYGYTF.